This T cell receptor (beta chain) was recorded in a study of human T cells and chemical hapten exposure listed by TCRdb under 2021. A note on the overall study: Libraries were pooled for sequencing, and variation in per-sample TCR yields was attributed mainly to small differences in library volumes within the pool. Each blood RNA sample was used to sequence both TCR alpha and TCR beta chains. In alopecia patients, the study followed how the peripheral blood TCR repertoire changed in vivo over primary and secondary sensitization to diphenylcyclopropenone (DPC), a hapten.

This sample's time point label indicates: healthy volunteer bleed at 6 weeks. Total RNA was extracted from unfractionated whole blood collected in Tempus Blood RNA tubes. Five or six healthy volunteers served as TCR sequencing controls and were bled at day 0, 2 weeks and 6 weeks. This clonotype was seen at least ten times. There is no known antigen for this receptor. No base quality values were provided; no much bigger clone lies one nucleotide off. The germline V gene yields LGHNA for CDR1 and YNFKEQ for CDR2. The CDR3 measures 15 amino acids from cysteine to phenylalanine. This entry keeps only the CDR3 DNA: 45 bases, framed from base 1. Here V drops 0 bases and J drops 11 bases, and the junction holds 9 bases not matched to any gene. The research as a whole found: DPC sensitization did not change how many TCRs were above 1 in 1000 frequency, and no evidence was found of alterations in global repertoire structure. Repeated subsampling changed both the strength of the expansion versus patch-test correlation and the threshold at which that correlation became significant.

The method behind the library was RACE. The instrument was a NextSeq 500. During library preparation, unique molecular identifiers were attached to individual cDNA molecules so that TCRs could be counted quantitatively and reproducibly. As for the authors' bioinformatics: Samples had a median of around 92,000 TCRs, with a range from roughly 20,000 to 700,000. The Decombinator software suite was used to annotate the V, J and CDR3 of the TCR reads. For PS versus PT1 abundance plots, all samples were subsampled to the same number of TCRs (28,000). TCRs were defined as expanded if absent before sensitization and observed at least eight times at the 2-week time point. TCRdb passed the public sequencing reads through fastp at Q25 and MiXCR, retaining productive beta sequences. One record per CDR3 amino acid sequence lists the most common genes and DNA. TCRdb assigned the V and J calls; the authors' analysis was not used. Recorded for this sample are fewer than 40,000 distinct CDR3 sequences; 5.5% of them occurred a single time. Jointly, the top ten make up 9.5% to 15% of the sample.

This TCR was recovered from a human donor in good health. Some clones in this sample may be carry-over from other donors' samples. Material for sequencing was whole blood. The chain is assembled from TRBV4-2 and TRBJ2-4; TRBD1 fits 8 bases in the junction. The CDR3 region reads CASSQDEDREVVQYF. The base sequence is TGTGCCAGCAGCCAAGATGAGGACAGGGAAGTGGTTCAGTACTTC.